A single sample gave rise to the 25 T cell receptor beta chains below, sequenced in a study of Ad26.COV2.S vaccination and SARS-CoV-2 variants. The treatment was: some 20 received Ad26.COV2.S at low or high dose, single or two shots; several received placebo; per-sample allocation not given. Sampling was performed 63 days after the first vaccine or placebo injection. Clones were read by immunoSEQ multiplex PCR, and TCRdb kept only the in-frame ones, dropping some. The sample has 300,000 to 350,000 clones, 85% to 90% seen once. The sequencing here drew on peripheral blood, taken in a trial of Ad26.COV2.S vaccine versus placebo. The origin of the receptors is a person between 18 and 65 years old who received the Ad26.COV2.S COVID-19 vaccine or a placebo.

The chain recombines TRBV18 with TRBJ2-7, with TRBD2 identical over 7 bases. The trim removed 3 bases at V and 9 bases at J, leaving 17 bases unmatched. Germline CDR1 KGHSH, CDR2 LQKENI. This CDR3 is 16 amino acids long. CDR3 in amino acids: CASSPGGSGSTGPQYV. DNA of the CDR3: TGTGCCAGCTCACCCGGGGGTAGCGGGTCGACTGGGCCGCAGTACGTC.

J is TRBJ2-5 and V is TRBV5-1; D gene ambiguous. This CDR3 has 13 residues. The V end was cut by 3 bases, the J end by 5 bases, with 11 bases between. From germline, CDR1 is SGHRS and CDR2 YFSETQ. For the CDR3, the DNA is TGCGCCAGCAGCTCTCTTAGCAGTGAGACCCAGTACTTC. Protein product: CASSSLSSETQYF.

Only one count was recorded for this clone. The V gene is TRBV25-1, the J gene TRBJ1-4; D is ambiguous. Germline values: CDR1 MGHDK, CDR2 SYGVNS. The CDR3 loop spans 11 amino acids. The CDR3: CATFPNEKLFF. DNA for the CDR3: TGTGCGACTTTCCCCAACGAAAAACTGTTTTTT.

The chain combines TRBV6-6 with TRBJ1-2; TRBD1 aligns across 9 bases. V shed 5 bases, J shed 7 bases, and the junction held 8 bases outside the gene matches. CDR3 size: 14 residues. Germline V gives CDR1 MNHNY, CDR2 SVGAGI (reference sequence). The CDR3 region is CASSRDRGEVGYTF. The CDR3 nucleotides read TGTGCCAGCAGTAGAGACAGGGGGGAGGTTGGCTACACCTTC.

The V call is TRBV5-1, the J call TRBJ1-1; 7 bases are shared with TRBD1. Trimming took 4 bases from V and 1 from J; bases not matched to a gene: 4. CDR1 is SGHRS, CDR2 YFSETQ, per germline. The CDR3 extends over 14 amino acids. The CDR3 loop is CASSVSGGNTEAFF. In nucleotides, the CDR3 is TGCGCCAGCAGCGTCTCAGGGGGGAACACTGAAGCTTTCTTT.

The CDR3, as DNA: TGTGCCAGCAGCACAGGGGGTGCTAAGGAGCAGTTCTTC. Its translation: CASSTGGAKEQFF. The gene calls are TRBV25-1 and TRBJ2-1; the match to TRBD1 covers 8 bases. The CDR3 contains 13 residues. The junction had 8 bases not matched to a gene; V was cut back by 6 bases and J by 10 bases. Germline V gene lookup returns CDR1 MGHDK and CDR2 SYGVNS.

The V and J genes are TRBV6-5 and TRBJ1-2, with D unclear. CDR3 length: 14 residues. The germline gives CDR1 MNHEY, CDR2 SVGAGI. V lost 6 bases and J lost 3, with 14 bases in between. The CDR3 DNA reads TGTGCCAGCAGCCAATTACATGGGGACTATGGCTACACCTTC. This translates into CASSQLHGDYGYTF.

The table lists this clone with a count of one. The J gene is TRBJ1-6, the V gene TRBV5-5; D possibly corresponds to TRBD1 (6 bases). Trimming took off 2 bases at V and 9 bases at J, with 15 bases between the two ends. Germline loops: CDR1 SGHKS, CDR2 YYEKEE (reference sequence). This CDR3 contains 15 residues. The CDR3 DNA is TGTGCCAGCAGCTTTGTATCAGGGGTAGGTTCACCCCTCCACTTT. Protein sequence: CASSFVSGVGSPLHF. The full variable domain, its missing parts supplied by reference TRBV5-5 and TRBJ1-6, is DAGVTQSPTHLIKTRGQQVTLRCSPISGHKSVSWYQQVLGQGPQFIFQYYEKEERGRGNFPDRFSARQFPNYSSELNVNALLLGDSALYLCASSFVSGVGSPLHFGNGTRLTVT.

The chain has TRBV6-2 or TRBV6-3 and TRBJ1-2; D gene unclear. V was pared by 2 bases and J by 2 bases, with 12 bases between. CDR3 size: 15 residues. Germline CDR1 and CDR2: MNHEY and SVGEGT. CDR3 bases: TGTGCCAGCAGTTACGGCAAAATATACAACTATGGCTACACCTTC. Translating gives CASSYGKIYNYGYTF.

The chain joins TRBV19 to TRBJ2-1, with D perhaps TRBD2 (6 bases). CDR1 and CDR2 (germline): LNHDA, SQIVND (reference sequence). V was cut by 5 bases and J by 4 bases, with 12 bases left in between. There are 14 residues in the CDR3. CDR3 nucleotide sequence: TGTGCCAGTAGTGCCTCCGGGGGTTACAATGAGCAGTTCTTC. It yields the protein CASSASGGYNEQFF.

On this clone itself: Other DNA sequences in the sample encode the same CDR3. This chain links TRBV9 with TRBJ2-5; possibly TRBD2 for D (6 bases). The CDR3 totals 13 residues. Germline CDR1 SGDLS, CDR2 YYNGEE. V was clipped by 1 base and J by 5 bases, with 9 bases between them. DNA for the CDR3: TGTGCCAGCAGCGTATTTGGGGGGGAGACCCAGTACTTC. This translates into CASSVFGGETQYF.

This clone was observed a single time. The gene calls are TRBV3-1 (or the pseudogene TRBV3-2) and TRBJ2-4; 9 bases line up with TRBD1. The CDR3 consists of 15 residues. Germline values: CDR1 LGHDT, CDR2 YNNKEL (reference sequence). The trim removed 3 bases at V and 15 bases at J, leaving 15 bases unmatched. CDR3 residues: CASSHGTGPGEYWYF. The CDR3 DNA follows: TGTGCCAGCAGCCATGGGACAGGGCCGGGAGAATATTGGTACTTC.

V and J are TRBV6-2 or TRBV6-3 and TRBJ1-5; no definite D call. This CDR3 is 13 amino acids long. The V gene's germline CDR1 is MNHEY and CDR2 SVGEGT. The germline V and J ends were trimmed by 5 bases and 8 bases, with 13 bases remaining between them. The CDR3 nucleotides read TGTGCCAGCAGTAGCGTTAACGGGGAGCCCCAGCATTTT. This gives the protein CASSSVNGEPQHF.

This chain links TRBV7-2 with TRBJ1-2; D might be TRBD1 (6 bases). Germline assignment: CDR1 SGHTA and CDR2 FQGNSA. The CDR3 has 15 amino acids. V gave up 6 bases and J gave up 3 bases, with 17 bases separating them. DNA of the CDR3: TGTGCCAGCAGTCCCTACAGGGTTGTAGACTATGGCTACACCTTC. This gives the protein CASSPYRVVDYGYTF. The full variable domain, its missing parts supplied by reference TRBV7-2 and TRBJ1-2, is GAGVSQSPSNKVTEKGKDVELRCDPISGHTALYWYRQSLGQGLEFLIYFQGNSAPDKSGLPSDRFSAERTGGSVSTLTIQRTQQEDSAVYLCASSPYRVVDYGYTFGSGTRLTVV.

V usage is TRBV13 and J usage is TRBJ1-2; a weak D match, TRBD1 (5 bases). The CDR3 runs to 13 residues. The ends were cut back, 3 bases at V and 9 bases at J, with 14 bases in the middle. The germline CDR1 and CDR2 sequences are PRHDT and FYEKMQ (reference sequence). This CDR3 is CASSFSGARRYTF. The CDR3 nucleotides are TGTGCCAGCAGCTTCAGCGGGGCGCGTCGCTACACCTTC. Full variable domain (missing parts from reference TRBV13 and TRBJ1-2): AAGVIQSPRHLIKEKRETATLKCYPIPRHDTVYWYQQGPGQDPQFLISFYEKMQSDKGSIPDRFSAQQFSDYHSELNMSSLELGDSALYFCASSFSGARRYTFGSGTRLTVV.

This chain uses TRBV4-3 with TRBJ1-1, with D possibly being TRBD1 (6 bases). V was clipped by 4 bases and J by 5 bases, with 17 bases between them. Germline V CDR1 and CDR2: LGHNA, YSLEER. The CDR3 length is 15 residues. CDR3 in amino acids: CASSPSPGEETEAFF. The DNA of the CDR3 is TGCGCCAGCAGCCCTTCGCCAGGGGAGGAGACTGAAGCTTTCTTT.

V is TRBV9 and J is TRBJ1-6; the D gene is possibly TRBD1 (6 bases). V was clipped by 3 bases and J by 7 bases, with 20 bases between them. Germline V gene data show CDR1 as SGDLS and CDR2 as YYNGEE. The CDR3 is 17 residues long. CDR3 bases: TGTGCCAGCAGCGCCTTCGGACAGCCCGTCGGGAATTCACCCCTCCACTTT. This gives the protein CASSAFGQPVGNSPLHF.

This clone occurred once. The rearrangement links TRBV7-2 to TRBJ1-1; weak D call: TRBD1 (5 bases). Trimming left V 2 bases short and J 10 bases short, with 11 bases between. CDR3 length: 12 residues. Germline assignment: CDR1 SGHTA and CDR2 FQGNSA. This chain's CDR3 is CASSLSSGVAFF. Written as DNA, the CDR3 is TGTGCCAGCAGCTTATCGTCGGGGGTAGCTTTCTTT. Full variable domain (rest looked up from reference TRBV7-2 and TRBJ1-1): GAGVSQSPSNKVTEKGKDVELRCDPISGHTALYWYRQSLGQGLEFLIYFQGNSAPDKSGLPSDRFSAERTGGSVSTLTIQRTQQEDSAVYLCASSLSSGVAFFGQGTRLTVV.

This clone was seen more than once but under ten times. V and J are TRBV6-2 or TRBV6-3 and TRBJ1-2, with 12 bases identical to TRBD1. The germline CDR1 and CDR2 sequences are MNHEY and SVGEGT. Losses at the gene ends were 6 bases for V and 8 bases for J; bases not matched to a gene: 4. The CDR3 totals 13 residues. The CDR3 nucleotides read TGTGCCAGCAGCGCCGGGACAGGGGGCGGCTACACCTTC. Its protein is CASSAGTGGGYTF.

This rearrangement joins TRBV5-1 to TRBJ2-5; TRBD1 matches at 7 bases. CDR1 is SGHRS and CDR2 is YFSETQ in the germline V gene. V shed 0 bases and J 5 bases; nucleotides not matched to a gene: 19. The CDR3 is made up of 19 amino acids. CDR3 amino acids: CASSLGTGEPNLLMETQYF. CDR3 DNA: TGCGCCAGCAGCTTGGGCACAGGGGAACCCAACTTATTGATGGAGACCCAGTACTTC. Full variable domain (missing parts from reference TRBV5-1 and TRBJ2-5): KAGVTQTPRYLIKTRGQQVTLSCSPISGHRSVSWYQQTPGQGLQFLFEYFSETQRNKGNFPGRFSGRQFSNSRSEMNVSTLELGDSALYLCASSLGTGEPNLLMETQYFGPGTRLLVL.

V usage is TRBV4-3 and J usage is TRBJ1-6, with D perhaps matching TRBD1 (5 bases). Germline V lookup: CDR1 LGHNA, CDR2 YSLEER. V lost 4 bases and J lost 10, with 17 bases in between. This CDR3 has 15 amino acids. The CDR3 bases are TGCGCCAGCAGCCCTAGTATGGGGGAAGGCTCACCCCTCCACTTT. Translated, it gives CASSPSMGEGSPLHF.

This clone was seen a few times. CDR3 region: CASRTDWNTGELFF. As DNA, the CDR3 is TGCGCCAGCAGGACCGATTGGAACACCGGGGAGCTGTTTTTT. The V call is TRBV4-3, the J call TRBJ2-2, with D hard to call. CDR1 and CDR2 (germline): LGHNA, YSLEER. The CDR3 length is 14 residues. The V end lost 6 bases, the J end lost 1 base, and 9 bases lay between the germline ends.

The chain has TRBV7-8 and TRBJ2-3; D may correspond to TRBD1 or TRBD2 (5 bases each). Trimming removed 1 base from V and 0 bases from J, with 14 bases in between. The CDR3 is 17 residues long. Germline values: CDR1 SGHVS, CDR2 FQNEAQ. The CDR3 here is CASSLVAGSASTDTQYF. The CDR3 DNA follows: TGTGCCAGCAGCTTAGTGGCAGGGAGTGCTAGCACAGATACGCAGTATTTT.

The chain links TRBV11-2 to TRBJ2-7; weak D call: TRBD2 (6 bases). CDR1 and CDR2 from the germline V gene are SGHAT and FQNNGV. With 7 bases removed from V and 2 bases from J, the gap between germline ends came to 18 bases. This CDR3 has 15 residues. CDR3 in DNA: TGTGCCAGCACCTCGTCGGGACTCAATACCTACGAGCAGTACTTC. It specifies CASTSSGLNTYEQYF.

J is TRBJ2-3 and V is TRBV12-3 or TRBV12-4; D is possibly TRBD2 (5 bases). With 8 bases removed from V and 2 bases from J, the gap between germline ends came to 11 bases. The CDR3 totals 13 residues. This chain's CDR3 is CASAGLITDTQYF. The CDR3 DNA is TGTGCCAGCGCCGGACTGATCACAGATACGCAGTATTTT.